A selection of T cell receptor beta chains follows, all from one sample in a study of early T cells in non-severe SARS-CoV-2 infection. TCRdb passed the 5' RACE reads through MiXCR, listing each CDR3 protein once. The sample yields more than 65,000 distinct CDR3 sequences, around 13% seen once. Material: whole blood. These receptors were collected from an adult who was a healthcare worker with PCR-confirmed SARS-CoV-2 infection or an uninfected control (not recorded which). CDR3s include the opening cysteine and the closing phenylalanine or tryptophan. Fields, in order: D gene, V gene, clone size, J gene, CDR3 DNA, CDR3 protein. A D gene is named only where the DNA matches it firmly. Clone size is given for some rows only: seen once, a few or many times, or a class if the clone is expanded.

D: .; V: TRBV6-5; size: many; J: TRBJ2-3; DNA: TGTGCCAGCAGTTACTTCGGCCCGGGACGGCTACCTAAGGGTTACGGAGATACGCAGTATTTT; CDR3: CASSYFGPGRLPKGYGDTQYF
D: .; V: TRBV2; size: many; J: TRBJ2-7; DNA: TGTGCCAGCAGTGAACAACAGGGAGCCAACGAGCAGTACTTC; CDR3: CASSEQQGANEQYF
D: .; V: TRBV7-9; size: few; J: TRBJ1-6; DNA: TGTGCCAGCACCCCCAAACTTGGACCTGGGGGTAATTCACCCCTCCACTTT; CDR3: CASTPKLGPGGNSPLHF
D: .; V: TRBV7-2; size: many; J: TRBJ2-3; DNA: TGTGCCAGCAGCGACGGGCCTTTAGATACGCAGTATTTT; CDR3: CASSDGPLDTQYF
D: .; V: TRBV11-2; size: many; J: TRBJ2-7; DNA: TGTGCCAGCAGCTTACGGACCTACGAGCAGTACTTC; CDR3: CASSLRTYEQYF
D: .; V: TRBV28; size: .; J: TRBJ1-1; DNA: TGTGCCAGCCGTACCGCGTCAATCACTGAAGCTTTCTTT; CDR3: CASRTASITEAFF
D: TRBD2; V: TRBV9; size: many; J: TRBJ2-1; DNA: TGTGCCAGTGGCGGGAGTATCCATGAGCAGTTCTTC; CDR3: CASGGSIHEQFF
D: .; V: TRBV2; size: few; J: TRBJ2-2; DNA: TGTGCCAGCAGTGGAAGGGGTCCCCAGAACACCGGGGAGCTGTTTTTT; CDR3: CASSGRGPQNTGELFF
D: .; V: TRBV5-1; size: .; J: TRBJ2-5; DNA: TGCGCCAGCAGCTTGATGCACAGTTCGGAGACCCAGTACTTC; CDR3: CASSLMHSSETQYF
D: TRBD1; V: TRBV29-1; size: many; J: TRBJ1-5; DNA: TGCAGCGTTAGACAGGGGAATCAGCCCCAGCATTTT; CDR3: CSVRQGNQPQHF
D: .; V: TRBV6-6; size: many; J: TRBJ2-3; DNA: TGTGCCAGCAGTTGGGGCTATGGCAGCACAGATACGCAGTATTTT; CDR3: CASSWGYGSTDTQYF
D: .; V: TRBV15; size: many; J: TRBJ2-3; DNA: TGTGCCACCAGCAGAGAGAGGGAGGTAGATACGCAGTATTTT; CDR3: CATSREREVDTQYF
D: .; V: TRBV6-2/TRBV6-3; size: many; J: TRBJ1-2; DNA: TGTGCCAGCAGATCAGGAAGCTATGGCTACACCTTC; CDR3: CASRSGSYGYTF
D: .; V: TRBV28; size: many; J: TRBJ1-5; DNA: TGTGCCAGCAGTCCGCCTGGGCTCAATCAGCCCCAGCATTTT; CDR3: CASSPPGLNQPQHF
D: TRBD1; V: TRBV18; size: many; J: TRBJ2-7; DNA: TGTGCCAGCTCAACCGGACAGGGGGCATTCGAGCAGTACTTC; CDR3: CASSTGQGAFEQYF
D: TRBD2; V: TRBV7-9; size: .; J: TRBJ2-7; DNA: TGTGCCAGCAGCTCCACCCGGGACTACTACGAGCAGTACTTC; CDR3: CASSSTRDYYEQYF
D: .; V: TRBV12-3/TRBV12-4; size: many; J: TRBJ2-7; DNA: TGTGCCAGCAGTTTGAGGGAACACGAGCAGTACTTC; CDR3: CASSLREHEQYF
D: TRBD2; V: TRBV28; size: many; J: TRBJ2-7; DNA: TGTGCCAGCAGAGCTCTAGCGGGGGCCTACGAGCAGTACTTC; CDR3: CASRALAGAYEQYF
D: .; V: TRBV7-2; size: .; J: TRBJ2-3; DNA: TGTGCCAGCAGCTTATTGGGGCAGGCTAGCACAGATACGCAGTATTTT; CDR3: CASSLLGQASTDTQYF
D: .; V: TRBV9; size: many; J: TRBJ2-7; DNA: TGTGCCAGCAGCCTCGAGTCTTGGAACGAGCAGTACTTC; CDR3: CASSLESWNEQYF
D: .; V: TRBV30; size: many; J: TRBJ1-2; DNA: TGTGCCTGGAGGCTGGGCACAGGCTACACCTTC; CDR3: CAWRLGTGYTF
D: .; V: TRBV7-9; size: many; J: TRBJ1-1; DNA: TGTGCCAGCAGCTTAGATCCGGAGACAGATGAAGCTTTCTTT; CDR3: CASSLDPETDEAFF
D: .; V: TRBV5-1; size: many; J: TRBJ2-1; DNA: TGCGCCAGCAGCTTGTCGGGCAGCTACAATGAGCAGTTCTTC; CDR3: CASSLSGSYNEQFF
D: TRBD1; V: TRBV2; size: many; J: TRBJ2-2; DNA: TGTGCCAGCAGGGGACAGGGGGTGGACACCGGGGAGCTGTTTTTT; CDR3: CASRGQGVDTGELFF
D: TRBD1; V: TRBV29-1; size: many; J: TRBJ2-2; DNA: TGCAGCGTGGGGACAGGGCACACCGGGGAGCTGTTTTTT; CDR3: CSVGTGHTGELFF
D: .; V: TRBV27; size: many; J: TRBJ1-2; DNA: TGTGCCAGCCGGGACATTTCTAACTATGGCTACACCTTC; CDR3: CASRDISNYGYTF
D: .; V: TRBV11-2; size: many; J: TRBJ2-7; DNA: TGTGCCAGCAGCTTATGGACTGGCAGCTCCTACGAGCAGTACTTC; CDR3: CASSLWTGSSYEQYF
D: .; V: TRBV27; size: many; J: TRBJ1-5; DNA: TGTGCCAGCAGTTTAGGGGGGCCGTCCCAGCCCCAGCATTTT; CDR3: CASSLGGPSQPQHF
D: .; V: TRBV12-3/TRBV12-4; size: many; J: TRBJ2-3; DNA: TGTGCCAGCAAAGGCTCTGGTTCTAGCACAGATACGCAGTATTTT; CDR3: CASKGSGSSTDTQYF
D: .; V: TRBV12-3/TRBV12-4; size: many; J: TRBJ1-6; DNA: TGTGCCAGCAGTCCGCAGGGGTGGGATTCACCCCTCCACTTT; CDR3: CASSPQGWDSPLHF
D: .; V: TRBV20-1; size: many; J: TRBJ2-3; DNA: TGCAGTGCTAGAGTAAGCGAGGCAGATACGCAGTATTTT; CDR3: CSARVSEADTQYF
D: TRBD1; V: TRBV12-3/TRBV12-4; size: many; J: TRBJ1-1; DNA: TGTGCCGTTCAGGACAGGGGGAACACTGAAGCTTTCTTT; CDR3: CAVQDRGNTEAFF
D: TRBD2; V: TRBV24-1; size: many; J: TRBJ2-1; DNA: TGTGCCACCAGTGGGACTAGCGGGGAAGCCTACAATGAGCAGTTCTTC; CDR3: CATSGTSGEAYNEQFF
D: TRBD1; V: TRBV6-1; size: many; J: TRBJ2-1; DNA: TGTGCCAGCAGTGAAGCCGGGACAGGGGGTTATGAGCAGTTCTTC; CDR3: CASSEAGTGGYEQFF
D: .; V: TRBV14; size: .; J: TRBJ2-4; DNA: TGTGCCAGCAGCCCTCCCCCCGGGTTGGGAGCCAAAAACATTCAGTACTTC; CDR3: CASSPPPGLGAKNIQYF
D: .; V: TRBV7-9; size: many; J: TRBJ2-1; DNA: TGTGCCAGCAGCCCGGCACATGAGCAGTTCTTC; CDR3: CASSPAHEQFF
D: TRBD1; V: TRBV11-2; size: many; J: TRBJ2-1; DNA: TGTGCCAGCAGCTTAGCACAGGGGTATTCCTACAATGAGCAGTTCTTC; CDR3: CASSLAQGYSYNEQFF
D: .; V: TRBV6-5; size: .; J: TRBJ2-2; DNA: TGTGCCAGCCGGCCCCCACAGGACACCGGGGAGCTGTTTTTT; CDR3: CASRPPQDTGELFF
D: .; V: TRBV6-6; size: many; J: TRBJ2-5; DNA: TGTGCCAGCAGCGCTACGTGGGGGCAAGAGACCCAGTACTTC; CDR3: CASSATWGQETQYF
D: .; V: TRBV27; size: many; J: TRBJ2-3; DNA: TGTGCCAGCAGTTTAGGCCCCTCCGCAGATACGCAGTATTTT; CDR3: CASSLGPSADTQYF
D: .; V: TRBV7-2; size: many; J: TRBJ2-1; DNA: TGTGCCAGCAGCAACCGACAGGAGCAGTTCTTC; CDR3: CASSNRQEQFF
D: TRBD2; V: TRBV10-2; size: many; J: TRBJ2-1; DNA: TGCGCCAGCAGAGGCATAGCGGGGATCAATGAGCAGTTCTTC; CDR3: CASRGIAGINEQFF
D: .; V: TRBV6-5; size: many; J: TRBJ2-5; DNA: TGTGCCAGCAGTCAACATTTGGGGACCCAGTACTTC; CDR3: CASSQHLGTQYF
D: TRBD2; V: TRBV5-1; size: once; J: TRBJ2-1; DNA: TGCGCCAGCAGCTTAAGCGGGGCCTACAATGAGCAGTTCTTC; CDR3: CASSLSGAYNEQFF
D: TRBD1; V: TRBV10-3; size: .; J: TRBJ1-6; DNA: TGTGCCATCAGTCCCGGGACAGAGTATAATTCACCCCTCCACTTT; CDR3: CAISPGTEYNSPLHF
D: .; V: TRBV28; size: many; J: TRBJ1-1; DNA: TGTGCCAGCATTGAACAAAGGGGGGGCACTGAAGCTTTCTTT; CDR3: CASIEQRGGTEAFF
D: .; V: TRBV29-1; size: .; J: TRBJ2-3; DNA: TGCAGCGTCTTAGGACAGAGCACTAGCACAGATACGCAGTATTTT; CDR3: CSVLGQSTSTDTQYF
D: .; V: TRBV14; size: many; J: TRBJ2-5; DNA: TGTGCCAGCAGCCGGGAACAGGGGAGGTGGCTAGAGACCCAGTACTTC; CDR3: CASSREQGRWLETQYF
D: .; V: TRBV7-2; size: .; J: TRBJ2-3; DNA: TGTGCCAGCAGCCTGCGCACAGATACGCAGTATTTT; CDR3: CASSLRTDTQYF